This T cell receptor (beta chain) was retrieved from a study of blood T cell repertoires in COVID-19 (TCRdb year 2020). About the study as a whole: The collaborator samples originated in the United States, Italy and Spain and spanned the acute and convalescent phases of COVID-19. The material from the prospective study consisted of cDNA or gDNA derived from T cells, B-cell-depleted T cells, or PBMCs. Subjects who had been exposed to COVID-19, were actively infected with it, or had recovered from it provided the deeply sampled blood TCRbeta repertoires that made up the dataset. The repertoires were released in a freely available public database meant as a resource for research on the immune response to SARS-CoV-2. The samples were drawn from two sources: the first 160 participants of the ongoing ImmuneRACE study, and 1,200 or so subjects contributed by 6 global collaborators. Nearly every sample came with metadata listing a de-identified subject ID, COVID-19 status, age in years and sex. Where available, HLA class I and class II types were obtained from metadata supplied by the sample provider rather than from assay-based typing.

Another Seattle source contributed samples from volunteer blood donors who had recovered from COVID-19. Collaborating institutions collected whole blood in K2EDTA tubes following their own protocols. For TCRbeta analysis, collaborators shipped samples in one of three forms: frozen whole blood, isolated PBMCs, or DNA extracted from either of those sample types. V is pared back by 5 bases and J by 13 bases, with 18 bases lying between the germline termini. Inclusive of the bounding cysteine and phenylalanine, the CDR3 is 13 residues long. The only DNA kept is the CDR3, 39 bases in frame from the first base. Looking up the germline V gene (reference sequence) yields CDR1 GTSNPN and CDR2 SVGIG. A note on this clone: Its specific antigen is unknown. No base qualities exist here, and no much larger clone lies one base off it.

Overall results and qualifications from the work: How much clinical and demographic metadata was included differed by source and by participant, and the metadata was provided uncurated.

TCRbeta CDR3 regions were amplified from genomic DNA by means of the immunoSEQ Assay, a bias-controlled multiplex PCR. Under the source paper's analysis protocol: Within the assay, amplification of reference gene primers was used to estimate how many nucleated cells each sample contained. To quantify the absolute abundance of each unique TCRbeta CDR3 rearrangement, sequence reads were collapsed and filtered. For each sample, productive Simpson clonality was calculated by taking the square root of Simpson's diversity index across productive rearrangements. This is the immuneACCESS table as TCRdb keeps it, with only in-frame sequences that have V and J called. A part of the clones is gone; compared with another copy, unresolved V genes explain less than half, and the rest is unexplained. V, J and clone size derive from that table, while D and trimming were established from the DNA sequence. This sample comprises approximately 200,000 clones, about 83% of them detected only once. The ten largest clones add up to approximately 6.2% of the sample.

The chain is assembled from TRBV30 and TRBJ1-6; TRBD1 could be the D gene, as 6 bases match. The sequence derives from a man aged 55 to 70 who had recovered from COVID-19. Sequenced: peripheral blood. The DNA sequence reads TGTGCCTGGGGGGGGCCCGAGGCATTCCCCCTCCACTTT. This codes for CAWGGPEAFPLHF.